This T cell receptor (beta chain) was captured by sequencing in a study of low-dose radiotherapy and immunotherapy resistance in tumors. Time point described: before trial treatment. Alpha and beta chains were covered, as first-strand cDNA relied on TRAV- and TRBV-specific primers. Amplification, which lasted approximately 20 PCR cycles, used a constant-region primer and V-primer adapter to amplify TCRs. One entry per CDR3 protein, called by TCRdb with MiXCR from the reads. The sample yields almost 40,000 distinct CDR3 sequences, around a third seen once. This clonotype was picked up many times. The starting material was PBMCs, obtained before treatment. This receptor was obtained from a male donor with gallbladder cancer.

CDR3 nucleotides: TGCAGTGCTAGAGATCCTAAAAAATCTGGGGGCTACACTGAAGCTTTCTTT. Translation gives CSARDPKKSGGYTEAFF. The chain is built from TRBV20-1 and TRBJ1-1, with D maybe TRBD1 (6 bases). Germline V lookup: CDR1 DFQATT, CDR2 SNEGSKA (reference sequence). With 0 bases removed from V and 3 bases from J, the gap between germline ends came to 20 bases. CDR3 length equals 17 residues.